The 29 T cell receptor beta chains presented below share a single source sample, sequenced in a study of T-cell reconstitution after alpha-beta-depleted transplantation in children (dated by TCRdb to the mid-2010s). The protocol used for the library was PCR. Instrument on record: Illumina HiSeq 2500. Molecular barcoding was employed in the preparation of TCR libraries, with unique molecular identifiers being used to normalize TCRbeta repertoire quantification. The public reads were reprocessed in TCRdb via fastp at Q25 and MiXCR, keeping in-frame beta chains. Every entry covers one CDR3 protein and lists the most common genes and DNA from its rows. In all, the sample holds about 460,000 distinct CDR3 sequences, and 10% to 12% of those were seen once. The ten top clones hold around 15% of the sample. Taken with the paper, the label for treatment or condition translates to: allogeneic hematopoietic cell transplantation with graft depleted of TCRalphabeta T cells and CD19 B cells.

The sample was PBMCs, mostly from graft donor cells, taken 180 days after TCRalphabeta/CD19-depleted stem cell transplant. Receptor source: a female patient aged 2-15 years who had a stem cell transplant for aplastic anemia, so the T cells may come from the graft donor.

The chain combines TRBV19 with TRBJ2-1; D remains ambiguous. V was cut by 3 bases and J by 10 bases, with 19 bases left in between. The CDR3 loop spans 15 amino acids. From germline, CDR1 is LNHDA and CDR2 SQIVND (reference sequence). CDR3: CASSILMRQKAEQFF. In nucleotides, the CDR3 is TGTGCCAGTAGTATCTTAATGAGGCAGAAGGCCGAGCAGTTCTTC.

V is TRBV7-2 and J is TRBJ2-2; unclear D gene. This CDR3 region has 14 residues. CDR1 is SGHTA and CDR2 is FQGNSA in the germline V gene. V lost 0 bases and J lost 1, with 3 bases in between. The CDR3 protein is CASSLAQNTGELFF. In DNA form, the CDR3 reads TGTGCCAGCAGCTTAGCGCAGAACACCGGGGAGCTGTTTTTT.

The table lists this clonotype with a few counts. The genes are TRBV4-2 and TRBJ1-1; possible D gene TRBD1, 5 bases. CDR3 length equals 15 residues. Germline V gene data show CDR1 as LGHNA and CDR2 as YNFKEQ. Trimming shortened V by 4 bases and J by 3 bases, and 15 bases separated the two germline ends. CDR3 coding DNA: TGTGCCAGCAGCCGAGAGGACATGGGGGACACTGAAGCTTTCTTT. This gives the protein CASSREDMGDTEAFF.

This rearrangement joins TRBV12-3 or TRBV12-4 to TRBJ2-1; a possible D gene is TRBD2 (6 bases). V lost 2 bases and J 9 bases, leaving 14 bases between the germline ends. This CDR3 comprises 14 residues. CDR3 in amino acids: CASSLIGLSTEQFF. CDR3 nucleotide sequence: TGTGCCAGCAGTTTAATAGGACTATCTACTGAGCAGTTCTTC.

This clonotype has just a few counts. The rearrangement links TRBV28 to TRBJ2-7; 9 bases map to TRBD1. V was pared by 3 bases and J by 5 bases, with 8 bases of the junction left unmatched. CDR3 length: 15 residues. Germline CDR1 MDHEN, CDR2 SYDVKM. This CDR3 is CASSFLWTGANEQYF. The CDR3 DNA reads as TGTGCCAGCAGTTTCCTCTGGACAGGGGCCAACGAGCAGTACTTC.

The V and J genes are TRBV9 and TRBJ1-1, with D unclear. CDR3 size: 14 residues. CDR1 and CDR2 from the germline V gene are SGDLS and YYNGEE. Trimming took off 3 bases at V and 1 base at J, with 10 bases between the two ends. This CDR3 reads CASSAPEGNTEAFF. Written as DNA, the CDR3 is TGTGCCAGCAGCGCCCCGGAAGGGAACACTGAAGCTTTCTTT. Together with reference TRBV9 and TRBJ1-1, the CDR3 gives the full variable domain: DSGVTQTPKHLITATGQRVTLRCSPRSGDLSVYWYQQSLDQGLQFLIQYYNGEERAKGNILERFSAQQFPDLHSELNLSSLELGDSALYFCASSAPEGNTEAFFGQGTRLTVV.

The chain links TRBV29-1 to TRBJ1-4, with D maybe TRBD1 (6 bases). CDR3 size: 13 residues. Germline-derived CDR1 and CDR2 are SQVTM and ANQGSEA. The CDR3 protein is CRFIAGHVKKLFF. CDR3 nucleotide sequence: TGCAGGTTCATCGCGGGACACGTGAAAAAACTGTTTTTT.

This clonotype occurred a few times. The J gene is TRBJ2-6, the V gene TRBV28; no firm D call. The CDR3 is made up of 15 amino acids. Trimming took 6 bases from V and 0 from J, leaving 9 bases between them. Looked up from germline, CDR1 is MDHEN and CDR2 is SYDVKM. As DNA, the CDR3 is TGTGCCAGCAGATATACAACCTCTGGGGCCAACGTCCTGACTTTC. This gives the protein CASRYTTSGANVLTF.

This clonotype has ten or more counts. Here the CDR3 reads CASSSGTSINEQFF. The CDR3 DNA follows: TGTGCCAGCAGCTCCGGGACTAGCATAAATGAGCAGTTCTTC. This chain connects TRBV7-7 to TRBJ2-1, with 9 bases aligning to TRBD2. The length of the CDR3 is 14 residues. Germline CDR1 and CDR2: SSHAT and FNYEAQ (reference sequence). The trim removed 4 bases at V and 7 bases at J, leaving 5 bases unmatched.

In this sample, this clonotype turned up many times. Written as DNA, the CDR3 is TGTGCCAGCAGCTGGACAGGAGGTGAGCAGTTCTTC. It is translated as CASSWTGGEQFF. This sequence joins TRBV5-6 and TRBJ2-1, with 7 bases that match TRBD1. The CDR3 covers 12 residues. Germline-derived CDR1 and CDR2 are SGHDT and YYEEEE. J was trimmed by 9 bases and V by 3 bases; bases with no gene match: 3.

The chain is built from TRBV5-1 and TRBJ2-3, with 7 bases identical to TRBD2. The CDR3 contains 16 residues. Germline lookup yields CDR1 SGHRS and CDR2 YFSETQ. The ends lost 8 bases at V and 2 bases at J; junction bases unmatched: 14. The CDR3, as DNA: TGCGCCAGTCGTCCGGGAGGTGGAAGATACACAGATACGCAGTATTTT. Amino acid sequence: CASRPGGGRYTDTQYF.

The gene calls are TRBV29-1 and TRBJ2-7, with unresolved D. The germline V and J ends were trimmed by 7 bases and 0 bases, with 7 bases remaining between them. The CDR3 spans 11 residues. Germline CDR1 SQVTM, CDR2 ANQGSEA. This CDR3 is CSGRNSYEQYF. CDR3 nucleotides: TGCAGCGGCAGGAACTCCTACGAGCAGTACTTC.

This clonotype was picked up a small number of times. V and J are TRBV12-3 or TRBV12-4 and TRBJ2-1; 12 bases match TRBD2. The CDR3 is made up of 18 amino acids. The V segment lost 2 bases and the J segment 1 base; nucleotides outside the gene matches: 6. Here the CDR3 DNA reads TGTGCCAGCAGTTTAAGACTAGCGGGAGACCCATCCTACAATGAGCAGTTCTTC. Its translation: CASSLRLAGDPSYNEQFF.

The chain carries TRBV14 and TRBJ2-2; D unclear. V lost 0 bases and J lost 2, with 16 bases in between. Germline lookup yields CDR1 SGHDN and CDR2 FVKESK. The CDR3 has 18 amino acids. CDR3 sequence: CASSQDLPRTSNTGELFF. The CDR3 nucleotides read TGTGCCAGCAGCCAAGATCTTCCACGAACCTCAAACACCGGGGAGCTGTTTTTT.

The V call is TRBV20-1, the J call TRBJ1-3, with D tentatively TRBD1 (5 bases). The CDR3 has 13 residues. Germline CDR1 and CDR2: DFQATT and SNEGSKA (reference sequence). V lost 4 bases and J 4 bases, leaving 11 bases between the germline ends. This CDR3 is CSATQGLGNTIYF. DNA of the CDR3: TGCAGTGCTACCCAGGGACTAGGAAACACCATATATTTT.

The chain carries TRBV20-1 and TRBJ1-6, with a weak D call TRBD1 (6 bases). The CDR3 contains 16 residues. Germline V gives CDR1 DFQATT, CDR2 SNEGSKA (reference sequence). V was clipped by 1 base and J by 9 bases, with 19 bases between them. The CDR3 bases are TGCAGTGCTAGAGTTGGGGGGCAGGCCATGGGTTCACCCCTCCACTTT. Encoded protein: CSARVGGQAMGSPLHF.

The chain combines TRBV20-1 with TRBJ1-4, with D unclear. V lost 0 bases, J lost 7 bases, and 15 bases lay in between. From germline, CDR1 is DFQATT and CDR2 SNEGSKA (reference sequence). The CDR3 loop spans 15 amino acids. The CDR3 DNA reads TGCAGTGCTAGAGAAGCGGGTCGAAAGGCTGAAAAACTGTTTTTT. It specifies CSAREAGRKAEKLFF.

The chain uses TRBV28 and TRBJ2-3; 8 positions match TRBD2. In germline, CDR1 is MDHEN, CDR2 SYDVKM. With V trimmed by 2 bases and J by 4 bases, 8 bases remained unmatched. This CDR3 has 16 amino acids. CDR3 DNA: TGTGCCAGCAGTTTAGGGGTACTAGCGGTAGCAGATACGCAGTATTTT. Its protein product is CASSLGVLAVADTQYF.

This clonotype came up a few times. The CDR3 nucleotides are TGTGCCAGCACCGAGGGGGCGGGTGCCTACAATGAGCAGTTCTTC. This gives the protein CASTEGAGAYNEQFF. V is TRBV12-3 or TRBV12-4 and J is TRBJ2-1; TRBD1 matches at 7 bases. V shed 7 bases and J 2 bases; nucleotides not matched to a gene: 8. The CDR3 loop spans 15 amino acids.

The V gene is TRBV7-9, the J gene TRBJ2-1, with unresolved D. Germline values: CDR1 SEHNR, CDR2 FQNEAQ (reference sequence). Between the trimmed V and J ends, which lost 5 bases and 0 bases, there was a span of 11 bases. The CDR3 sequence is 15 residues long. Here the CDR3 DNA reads TGTGCCAGCAGCCTAAGCGTGAGCTCCTACAATGAGCAGTTCTTC. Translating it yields CASSLSVSSYNEQFF. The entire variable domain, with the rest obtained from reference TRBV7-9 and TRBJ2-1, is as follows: DTGVSQNPRHKITKRGQNVTFRCDPISEHNRLYWYRQTLGQGPEFLTYFQNEAQLEKSRLLSDRFSAERPKGSFSTLEIQRTEQGDSAMYLCASSLSVSSYNEQFFGPGTRLTVL.

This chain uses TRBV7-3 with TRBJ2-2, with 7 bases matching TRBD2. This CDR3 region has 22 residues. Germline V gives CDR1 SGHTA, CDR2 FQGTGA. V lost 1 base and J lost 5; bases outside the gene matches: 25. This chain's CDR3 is CASSLIPVASRHRLAVTGELFF. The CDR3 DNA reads TGTGCCAGCAGCTTAATCCCTGTGGCGTCAAGACACCGACTAGCTGTGACCGGGGAGCTGTTTTTT.

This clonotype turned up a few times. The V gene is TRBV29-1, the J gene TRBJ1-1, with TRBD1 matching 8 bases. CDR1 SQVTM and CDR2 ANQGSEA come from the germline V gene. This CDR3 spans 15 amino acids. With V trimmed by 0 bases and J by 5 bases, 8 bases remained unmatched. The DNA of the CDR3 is TGCAGCGTTGAAGAAATCGGGACAGGAGAGACTGAAGCTTTCTTT. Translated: CSVEEIGTGETEAFF.

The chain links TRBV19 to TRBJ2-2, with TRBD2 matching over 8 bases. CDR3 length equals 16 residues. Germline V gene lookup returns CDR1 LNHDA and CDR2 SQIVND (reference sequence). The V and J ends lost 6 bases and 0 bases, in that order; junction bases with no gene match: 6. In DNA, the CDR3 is TGTGCCAGTAGGTCTGTAGCGGGGACGAACACCGGGGAGCTGTTTTTT. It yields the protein CASRSVAGTNTGELFF.

CDR3 loop: CATSRVGGAGELFF. Written as DNA, the CDR3 is TGTGCCACCAGCAGAGTGGGGGGCGCCGGGGAGCTGTTTTTT. V usage is TRBV15 and J usage is TRBJ2-2; D tentatively fits TRBD1 or TRBD2 (6 bases each). V was shortened by 1 base and J by 6 bases, with 9 bases between the two germline ends. Germline CDR1 is LNHNV and CDR2 is YYDKDF (reference sequence). This CDR3 is 14 amino acids long.

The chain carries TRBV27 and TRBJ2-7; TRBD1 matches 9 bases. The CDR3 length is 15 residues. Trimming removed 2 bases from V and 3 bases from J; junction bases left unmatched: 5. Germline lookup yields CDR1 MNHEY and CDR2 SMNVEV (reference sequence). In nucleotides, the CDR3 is TGTGCCAGCAGTTTAGTGGGACAGGGTTTCTACGAGCAGTACGTC. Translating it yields CASSLVGQGFYEQYV.

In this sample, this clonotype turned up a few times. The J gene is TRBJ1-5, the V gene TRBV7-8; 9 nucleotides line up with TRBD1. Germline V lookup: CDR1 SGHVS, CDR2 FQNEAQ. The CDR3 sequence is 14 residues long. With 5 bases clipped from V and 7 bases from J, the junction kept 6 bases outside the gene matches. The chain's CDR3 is CASSPGQGEQPQHF. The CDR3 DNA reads TGTGCCAGCAGCCCGGGACAGGGAGAACAGCCCCAGCATTTT.

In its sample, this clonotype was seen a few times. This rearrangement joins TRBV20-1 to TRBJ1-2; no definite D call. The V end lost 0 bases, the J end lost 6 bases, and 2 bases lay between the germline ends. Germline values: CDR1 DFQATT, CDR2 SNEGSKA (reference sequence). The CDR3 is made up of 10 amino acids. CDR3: CSARENGYTF. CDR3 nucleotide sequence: TGCAGTGCTAGAGAGAATGGCTACACCTTC.

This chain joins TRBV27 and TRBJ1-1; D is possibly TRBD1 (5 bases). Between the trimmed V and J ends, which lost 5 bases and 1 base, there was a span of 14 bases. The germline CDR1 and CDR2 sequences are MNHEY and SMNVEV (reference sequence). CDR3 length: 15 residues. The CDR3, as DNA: TGTGCCAGCAGTCGGGGGAGGGTGAGGAACACTGAAGCTTTCTTT. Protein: CASSRGRVRNTEAFF.

DNA of the CDR3: TGTGCCAGCAGTTTAAAAGGACTAGCGGGAGCCGGGCGGGATACGCAGTATTTT. It codes for CASSLKGLAGAGRDTQYF. The J gene is TRBJ2-3, the V gene TRBV12-3 or TRBV12-4; 13 nucleotides match TRBD2. This CDR3 spans 18 amino acids. V was clipped by 2 bases and J by 6 bases; unmatched bases: 11.